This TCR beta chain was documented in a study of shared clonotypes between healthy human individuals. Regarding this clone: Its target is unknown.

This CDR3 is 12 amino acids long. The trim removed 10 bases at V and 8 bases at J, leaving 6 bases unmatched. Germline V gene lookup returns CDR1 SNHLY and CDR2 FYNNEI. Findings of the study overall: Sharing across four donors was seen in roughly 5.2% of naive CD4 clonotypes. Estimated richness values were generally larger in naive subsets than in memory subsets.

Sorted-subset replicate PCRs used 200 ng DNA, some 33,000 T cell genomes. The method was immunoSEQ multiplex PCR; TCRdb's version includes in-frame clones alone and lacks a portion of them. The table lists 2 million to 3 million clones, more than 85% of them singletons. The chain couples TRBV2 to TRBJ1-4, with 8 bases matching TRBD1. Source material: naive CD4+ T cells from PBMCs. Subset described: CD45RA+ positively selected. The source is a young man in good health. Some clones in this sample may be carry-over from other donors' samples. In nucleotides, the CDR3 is TGTGCCATACGACAGGGGTCGGAAAAACTGTTTTTT. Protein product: CAIRQGSEKLFF.